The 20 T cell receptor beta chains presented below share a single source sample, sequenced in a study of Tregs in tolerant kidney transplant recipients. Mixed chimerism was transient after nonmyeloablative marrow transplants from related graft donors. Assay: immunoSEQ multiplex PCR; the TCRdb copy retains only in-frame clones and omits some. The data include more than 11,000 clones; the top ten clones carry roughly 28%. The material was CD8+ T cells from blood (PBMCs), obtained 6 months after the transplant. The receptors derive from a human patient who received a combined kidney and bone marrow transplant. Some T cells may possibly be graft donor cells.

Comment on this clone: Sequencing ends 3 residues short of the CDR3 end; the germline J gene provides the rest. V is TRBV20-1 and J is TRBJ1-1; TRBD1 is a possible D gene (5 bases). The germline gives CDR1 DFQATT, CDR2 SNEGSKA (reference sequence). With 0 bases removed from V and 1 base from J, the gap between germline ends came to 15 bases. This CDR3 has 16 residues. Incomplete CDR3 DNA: TGCAGTGCTAGAGATGGGGCAGGCCCACGGAACACTGAA. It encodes CSARDGAGPRNTE. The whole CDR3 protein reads CSARDGAGPRNTEAFF.

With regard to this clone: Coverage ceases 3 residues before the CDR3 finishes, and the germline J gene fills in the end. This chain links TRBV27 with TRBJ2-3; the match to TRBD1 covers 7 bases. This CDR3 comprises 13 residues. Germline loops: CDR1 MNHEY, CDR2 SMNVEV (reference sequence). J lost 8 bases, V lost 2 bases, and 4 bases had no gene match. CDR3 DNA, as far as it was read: TGTGCCAGCAGTTTACCCCCAGGGGGTACG. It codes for CASSLPPGGT. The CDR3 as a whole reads CASSLPPGGTQYF.

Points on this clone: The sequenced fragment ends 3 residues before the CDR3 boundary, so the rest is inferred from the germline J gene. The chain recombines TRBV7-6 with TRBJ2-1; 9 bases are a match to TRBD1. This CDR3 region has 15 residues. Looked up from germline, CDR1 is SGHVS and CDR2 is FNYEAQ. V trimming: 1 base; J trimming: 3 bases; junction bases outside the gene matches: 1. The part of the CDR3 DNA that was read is TGTGCCAGCAGCTTAGTGACAGGGGGCTACAATGAG. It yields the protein CASSLVTGGYNE. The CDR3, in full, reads CASSLVTGGYNEQFF.

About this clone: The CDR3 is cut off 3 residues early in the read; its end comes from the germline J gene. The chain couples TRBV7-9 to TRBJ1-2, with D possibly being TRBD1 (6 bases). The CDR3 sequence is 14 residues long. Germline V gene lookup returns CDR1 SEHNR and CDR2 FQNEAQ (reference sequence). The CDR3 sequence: CASSDEGRPGDYTF. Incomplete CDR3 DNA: TGTGCCAGCAGCGACGAGGGACGACCAGGGGAC.

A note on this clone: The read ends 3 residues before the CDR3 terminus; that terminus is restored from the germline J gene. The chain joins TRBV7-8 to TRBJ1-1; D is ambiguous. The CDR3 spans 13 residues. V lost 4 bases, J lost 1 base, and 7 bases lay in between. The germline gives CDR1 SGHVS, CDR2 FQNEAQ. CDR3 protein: CASSSDWNTEAFF. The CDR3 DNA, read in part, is TGTGCCAGCAGCTCGGACTGGAACACTGAA.

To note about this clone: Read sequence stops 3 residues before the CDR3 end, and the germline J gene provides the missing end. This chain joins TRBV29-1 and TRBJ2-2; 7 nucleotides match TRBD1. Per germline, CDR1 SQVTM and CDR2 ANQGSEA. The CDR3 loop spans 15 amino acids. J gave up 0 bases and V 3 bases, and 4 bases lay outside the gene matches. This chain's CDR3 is CSVDEGTANTGELFF. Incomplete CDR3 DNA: TGCAGCGTTGACGAAGGGACAGCGAACACCGGGGAG.

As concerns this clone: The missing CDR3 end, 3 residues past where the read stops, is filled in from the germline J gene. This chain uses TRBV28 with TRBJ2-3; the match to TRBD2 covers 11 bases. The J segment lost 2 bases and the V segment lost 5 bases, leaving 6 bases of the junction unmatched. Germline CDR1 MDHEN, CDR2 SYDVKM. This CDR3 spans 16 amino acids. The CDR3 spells CASSPLTSGVTDTQYF. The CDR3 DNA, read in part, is TGTGCCAGCAGTCCCCTGACTAGCGGGGTCACAGATACG.

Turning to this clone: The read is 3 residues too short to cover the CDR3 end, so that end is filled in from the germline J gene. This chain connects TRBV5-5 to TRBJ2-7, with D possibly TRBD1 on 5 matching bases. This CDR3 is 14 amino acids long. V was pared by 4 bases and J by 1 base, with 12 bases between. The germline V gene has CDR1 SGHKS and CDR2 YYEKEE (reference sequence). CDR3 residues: CASSLFTGSYEQYF. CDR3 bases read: TGTGCCAGCAGCCTCTTTACAGGTTCCTACGAG.

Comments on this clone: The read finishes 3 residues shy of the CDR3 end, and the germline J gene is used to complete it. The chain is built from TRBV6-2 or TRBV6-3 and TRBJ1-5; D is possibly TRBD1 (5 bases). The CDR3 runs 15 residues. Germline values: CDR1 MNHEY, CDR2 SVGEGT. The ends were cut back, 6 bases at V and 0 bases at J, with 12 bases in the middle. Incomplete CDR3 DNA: TGTGCCAGCAGGCAGGGTTTCCTTAGCAATCAGCCC. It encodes CASRQGFLSNQP. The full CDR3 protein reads CASRQGFLSNQPQHF.

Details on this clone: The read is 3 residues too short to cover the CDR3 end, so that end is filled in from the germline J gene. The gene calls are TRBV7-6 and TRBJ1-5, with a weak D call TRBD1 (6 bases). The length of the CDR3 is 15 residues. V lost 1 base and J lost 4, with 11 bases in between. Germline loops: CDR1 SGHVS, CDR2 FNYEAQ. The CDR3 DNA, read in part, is TGTGCCAGCAGCTTAGAGGCAGGGGCGAATCAGCCC. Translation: CASSLEAGANQP. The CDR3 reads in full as CASSLEAGANQPQHF. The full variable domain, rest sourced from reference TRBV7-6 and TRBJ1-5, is GAGVSQSPRYKVTKRGQDVALRCDPISGHVSLYWYRQALGQGPEFLTYFNYEAQQDKSGLPNDRFSAERPEGSISTLTIQRTEQRDSAMYRCASSLEAGANQPQHFGDGTRLSIL.

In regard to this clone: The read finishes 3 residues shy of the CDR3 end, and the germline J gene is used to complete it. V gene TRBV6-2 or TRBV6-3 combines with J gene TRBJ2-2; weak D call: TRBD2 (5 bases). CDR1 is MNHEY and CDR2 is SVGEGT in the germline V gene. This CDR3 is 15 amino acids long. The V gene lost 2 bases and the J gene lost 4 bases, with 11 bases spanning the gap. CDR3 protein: CASSYSEAVTGELFF. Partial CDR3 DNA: TGTGCCAGCAGTTACAGCGAAGCGGTCACCGGGGAG.

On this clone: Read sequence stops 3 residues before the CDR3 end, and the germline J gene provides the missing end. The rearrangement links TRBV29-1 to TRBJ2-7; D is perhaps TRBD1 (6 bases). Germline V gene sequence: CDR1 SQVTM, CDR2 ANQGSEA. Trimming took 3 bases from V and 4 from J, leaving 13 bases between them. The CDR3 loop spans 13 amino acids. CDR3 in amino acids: CSVDLGAEYEQYF. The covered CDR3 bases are TGCAGCGTTGATTTGGGGGCAGAATACGAG.

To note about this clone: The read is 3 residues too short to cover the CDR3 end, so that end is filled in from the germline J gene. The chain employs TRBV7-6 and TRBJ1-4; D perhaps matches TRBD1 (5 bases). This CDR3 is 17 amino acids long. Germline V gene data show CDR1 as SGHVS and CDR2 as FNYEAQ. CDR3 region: CASSPRARGVYNSPLFF. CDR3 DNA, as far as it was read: TGTGCCAGCAGCCCCCGGGCGAGGGGTGTCTATAATTCACCA.

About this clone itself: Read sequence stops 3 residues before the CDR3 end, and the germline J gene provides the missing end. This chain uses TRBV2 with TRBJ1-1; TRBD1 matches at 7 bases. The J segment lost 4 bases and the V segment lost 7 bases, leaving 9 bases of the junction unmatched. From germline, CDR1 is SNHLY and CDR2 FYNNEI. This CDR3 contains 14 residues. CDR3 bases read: TGTGCCAGCACCTCTGGCGCAGGGGGCACTGAA. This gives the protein CASTSGAGGTE. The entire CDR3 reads CASTSGAGGTEAFF.

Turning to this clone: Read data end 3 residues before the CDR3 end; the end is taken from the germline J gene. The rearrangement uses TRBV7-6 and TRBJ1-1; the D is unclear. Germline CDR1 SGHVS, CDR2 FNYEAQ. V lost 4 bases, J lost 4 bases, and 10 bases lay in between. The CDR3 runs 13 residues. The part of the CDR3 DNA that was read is TGTGCCAGCAGCTCCGCGGGTTCCACTGAA. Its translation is CASSSAGSTE. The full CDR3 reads CASSSAGSTEAFF.

The CDR3 DNA, read in part, is TGTGCCAGCAGCTTGGGGGGGGGCAATCAGCCC. This encodes CASSLGGGNQP. In full, the CDR3 is CASSLGGGNQPQHF. The chain carries TRBV7-9 and TRBJ1-5, with a tentative D call TRBD1 (5 bases). From the germline J gene comes the end of the CDR3, since the read stops 3 residues before it. Germline values: CDR1 SEHNR, CDR2 FQNEAQ (reference sequence). There are 14 residues in the CDR3. The V end lost 3 bases, the J end lost 2 bases, and 8 bases lay between the germline ends.

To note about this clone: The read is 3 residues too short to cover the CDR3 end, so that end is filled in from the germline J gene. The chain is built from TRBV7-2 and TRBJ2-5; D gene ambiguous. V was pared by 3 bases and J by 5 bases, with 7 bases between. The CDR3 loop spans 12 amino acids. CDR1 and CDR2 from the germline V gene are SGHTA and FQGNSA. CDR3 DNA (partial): TGTGCCAGCAGCTTTACAGTGGAGACC. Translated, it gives CASSFTVET. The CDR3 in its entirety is CASSFTVETQYF.

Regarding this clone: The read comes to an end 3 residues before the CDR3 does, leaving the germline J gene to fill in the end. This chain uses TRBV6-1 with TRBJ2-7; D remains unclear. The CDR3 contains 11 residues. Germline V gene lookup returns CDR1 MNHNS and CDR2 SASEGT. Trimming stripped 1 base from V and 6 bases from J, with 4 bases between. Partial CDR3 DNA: TGTGCCAGCAGTGAAGTGGCCGAG. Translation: CASSEVAE. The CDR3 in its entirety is CASSEVAEQYF.

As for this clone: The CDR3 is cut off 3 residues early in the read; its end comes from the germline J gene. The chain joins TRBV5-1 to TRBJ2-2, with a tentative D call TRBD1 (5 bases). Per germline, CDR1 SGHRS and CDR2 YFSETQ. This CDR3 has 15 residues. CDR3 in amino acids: CASSLGEAGANVLFF. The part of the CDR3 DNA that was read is TGCGCCAGCAGCTTGGGGGAAGCTGGGGCCAACGTG.

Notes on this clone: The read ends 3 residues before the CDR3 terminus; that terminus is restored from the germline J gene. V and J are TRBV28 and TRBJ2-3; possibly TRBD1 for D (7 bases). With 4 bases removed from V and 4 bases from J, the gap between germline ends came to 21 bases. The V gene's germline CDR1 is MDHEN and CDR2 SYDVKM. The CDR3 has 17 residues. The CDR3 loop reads CASSWGVGQAGADTQYF. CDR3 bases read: TGTGCCAGCAGTTGGGGGGTAGGACAGGCAGGGGCAGATACG.